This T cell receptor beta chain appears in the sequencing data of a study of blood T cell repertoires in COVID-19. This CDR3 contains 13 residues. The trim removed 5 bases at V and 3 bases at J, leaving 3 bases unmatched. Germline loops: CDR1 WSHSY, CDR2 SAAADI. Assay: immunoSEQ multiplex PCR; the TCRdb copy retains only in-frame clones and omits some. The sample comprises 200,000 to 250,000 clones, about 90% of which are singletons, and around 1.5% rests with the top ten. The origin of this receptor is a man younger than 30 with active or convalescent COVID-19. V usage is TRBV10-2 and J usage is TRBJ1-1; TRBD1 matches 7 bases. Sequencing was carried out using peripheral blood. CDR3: CASSSTGDTEAFF. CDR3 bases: TGCGCCAGCAGTTCCACAGGGGACACTGAAGCTTTCTTT.